The clone carrying this TCR beta chain was detected many times. Amplicons of TCR beta CDR3 were generated from genomic DNA by two-round multiplex PCR. Initially, in first-round PCR, primers specific to each TRBV and TRBJ gene were used. TCRdb re-derived calls from the multiplex PCR reads in MiXCR, one entry per CDR3 protein. The sample has 20,000 or so distinct CDR3 sequences, approximately 25% seen once. V dropped 1 base and J dropped 3 bases, with 10 bases sitting between them. Germline V gives CDR1 SSHAT, CDR2 FNYEAQ (reference sequence). There are 15 residues in the CDR3. The record originates from a study of prognosis after radiotherapy for stage I lung cancer. Study-level information: Radiotherapy: SBRT, 3 to 5 fractions, biologically effective dose at least 100 Gy.

For each of two time points, a roughly 6-milliliter draw of peripheral blood was taken. The receptor was isolated from a donor aged 50 or older with non-small cell lung cancer. The chain employs TRBV7-7 and TRBJ2-1, with D perhaps TRBD2 (6 bases). The specimen comprised PBMCs, sampled before or after stereotactic body radiation therapy (not recorded which). As DNA, the CDR3 is TGTGCCAGCAGCTTAGAAAGCGGGCACTACAATGAGCAGTTCTTC. Its protein product is CASSLESGHYNEQFF.